One T cell receptor beta chain is described in this entry. The antigen is unknown. These data belong to a study of tumor-infiltrating lymphocytes in localized non-small cell lung cancer. The overall study: The cohort mixed smokers and never-smokers, several histologies, and some post-neoadjuvant-chemotherapy samples. Each patient gave resected tumor and non-adjacent uninvolved lung tissue. Study observations and caveats: TCR sequencing covered a subset of patients with enough tissue.

Using immunoSEQ multiplex PCR, the repertoire was profiled, and TCRdb retains in-frame clones only, with some absent. The profile covers about 8,400 clones, with around 77% appearing a single time and approximately 4.8% taken by the ten largest. The sample comprised lung tumor tissue. The clonotype comes from a human donor with non-small cell lung cancer.

The CDR3 spells CAISETKRAFF. DNA for the CDR3: TGTGCCATCAGTGAGACCAAAAGAGCTTTCTTT. The chain combines TRBV10-3 with TRBJ1-1; unclear D gene. Trimming cost V 2 bases and J 10 bases, with 8 bases left between them. CDR3 size: 11 residues. CDR1 is ENHRY, CDR2 SYGVKD, per germline.